This T cell receptor beta chain was sequenced during a study of blood T cell repertoires in COVID-19. About the study: Both acute and convalescent COVID-19 samples were obtained from the United States, Italy and Spain.

Worth noting for this clone: Other DNA sequences in the sample encode the same CDR3.

As handled by the study authors: The assay estimated nucleated cells by amplifying reference gene primers. The method was immunoSEQ multiplex PCR; TCRdb's version includes in-frame clones alone and lacks a portion of them. Clone size and V and J calls were adopted from that table, with D and trimming inferred from the DNA. The data contain about 290,000 clones, 85% of them singletons. The CDR3 extends over 13 amino acids. V lost 2 bases, J lost 1 base, and 5 bases lay in between. The TCR was taken from a woman between 50 and 59 years old with active or convalescent COVID-19. V gene TRBV12-3 or TRBV12-4 combines with J gene TRBJ1-1; D not certain. Specimen: peripheral blood. The CDR3 bases are TGTGCCAGCAGTTTATCGAGGAACACTGAAGCTTTCTTT. Translated, it gives CASSLSRNTEAFF.